This record looks at one T cell receptor (beta chain) sequence and its context. Its target is unknown. The sample originates from a study of blood T cells in healthy people across ages. The wider study: Per two T cells, template switching captured roughly one barcoded beta molecule.

Notes on the study in general: In these data, TCR beta diversity tracked strongly with naive T cell percentage. When set beside aged donors, long-lived donors presented more naive CD4+ cells and higher diversity.

The authors ran a second PCR of 7 to 11 cycles using a sample-barcoded 5' primer and a J-beta primer mix. A tag from a template-switch adaptor with 12 random nucleotides marked each cDNA molecule. A single record per CDR3 protein comes from TCRdb applying MiXCR to the 5' RACE reads. The table shows approximately 800,000 distinct CDR3 sequences, with roughly 50% occurring only once. Germline V CDR1 and CDR2: LGHDT, YNNKEL (reference sequence). V lost 4 bases to trimming and J lost 5 bases, with 18 bases between them. The CDR3 runs to 15 residues. This receptor was obtained from an elderly man in good health. The rearrangement joins TRBV3-1 to TRBJ2-7, with D perhaps TRBD2 (6 bases). Material: blood. DNA for the CDR3: TGTGCCAGCAGCCGCGGACGGGGGAAGGAAGACGAGCAGTACTTC. Encoded protein: CASSRGRGKEDEQYF.